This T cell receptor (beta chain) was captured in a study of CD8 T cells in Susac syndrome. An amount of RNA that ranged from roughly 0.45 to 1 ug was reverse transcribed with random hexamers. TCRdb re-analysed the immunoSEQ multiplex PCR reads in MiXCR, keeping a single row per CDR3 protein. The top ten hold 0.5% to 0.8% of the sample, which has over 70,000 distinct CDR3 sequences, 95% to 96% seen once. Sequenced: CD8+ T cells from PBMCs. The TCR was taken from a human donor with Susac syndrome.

In DNA form, the CDR3 reads TGTGCCAGCCTCGACTGGGCCGGGGAGCTGTTTTTT. This sequence encodes CASLDWAGELFF. V usage is TRBV6-5 and J usage is TRBJ2-2; D not certain. Trimming shortened V by 8 bases and J by 6 bases, and 10 bases separated the two germline ends. The CDR3 length is 12 residues. Germline loops: CDR1 MNHEY, CDR2 SVGAGI.